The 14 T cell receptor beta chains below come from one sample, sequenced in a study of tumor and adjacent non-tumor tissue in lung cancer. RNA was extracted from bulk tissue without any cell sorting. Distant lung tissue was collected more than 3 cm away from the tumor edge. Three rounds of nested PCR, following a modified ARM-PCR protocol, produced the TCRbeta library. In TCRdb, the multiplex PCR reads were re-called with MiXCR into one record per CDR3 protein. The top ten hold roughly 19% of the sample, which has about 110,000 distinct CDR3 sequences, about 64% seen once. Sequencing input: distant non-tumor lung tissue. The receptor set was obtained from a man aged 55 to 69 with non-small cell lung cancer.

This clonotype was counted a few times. The CDR3 protein is CASSFRFSGANVLTF. CDR3 in DNA: TGTGCCAGCAGCTTTAGATTCTCTGGGGCCAACGTCCTGACTTTC. The chain combines TRBV5-8 with TRBJ2-6; D is unresolved. The V gene lost 2 bases and the J gene lost 0 bases, with 6 bases spanning the gap. This CDR3 spans 15 amino acids. Germline V lookup: CDR1 SGHTS, CDR2 YDEGEE.

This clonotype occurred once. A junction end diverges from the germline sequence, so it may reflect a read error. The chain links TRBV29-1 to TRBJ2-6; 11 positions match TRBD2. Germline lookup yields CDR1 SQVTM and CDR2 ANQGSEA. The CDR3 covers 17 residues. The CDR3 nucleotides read TGCAGCGTTTTTTGGAGTAGCGGGAGGGCTGGGGCCAACCTCCTGACTTTC. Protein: CSVFWSSGRAGANLLTF. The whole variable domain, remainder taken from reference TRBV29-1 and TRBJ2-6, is SAVISQKPSRDICQRGTSLTIQCQVDSQVTMMFWYRQQPGQSLTLIATANQGSEATYESGFVIDKFPISRPNLTFSTLTVSNMSPEDSSIYLCSVFWSSGRAGANLLTFGAGSRLTVL.

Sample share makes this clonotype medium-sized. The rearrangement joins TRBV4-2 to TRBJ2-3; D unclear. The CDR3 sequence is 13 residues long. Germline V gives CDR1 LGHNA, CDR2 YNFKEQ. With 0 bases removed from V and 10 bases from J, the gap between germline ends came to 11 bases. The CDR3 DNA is TGTGCCAGCAGCCAAGACGGAGAACGTTCGCAGTATTTT. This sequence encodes CASSQDGERSQYF.

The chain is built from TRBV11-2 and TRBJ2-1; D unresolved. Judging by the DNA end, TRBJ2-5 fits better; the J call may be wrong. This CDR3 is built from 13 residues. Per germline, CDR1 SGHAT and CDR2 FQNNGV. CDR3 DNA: TGTGCCAGCAGCTTGGCCCGGCAAGAGACCCAGTACTTC. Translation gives CASSLARQETQYF.

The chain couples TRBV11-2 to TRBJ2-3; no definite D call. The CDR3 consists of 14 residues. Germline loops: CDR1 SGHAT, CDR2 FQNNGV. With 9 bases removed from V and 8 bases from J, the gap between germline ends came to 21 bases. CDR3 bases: TGTGCCAGTTGCCACCGGACCCCTACGGCTACGCAGTATTTT. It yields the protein CASCHRTPTATQYF. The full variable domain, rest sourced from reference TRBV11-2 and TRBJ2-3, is EAGVAQSPRYKIIEKRQSVAFWCNPISGHATLYWYQQILGQGPKLLIQFQNNGVVDDSQLPKDRFSAERLKGVDSTLKIQPAKLEDSAVYLCASCHRTPTATQYFGPGTRLTVL.

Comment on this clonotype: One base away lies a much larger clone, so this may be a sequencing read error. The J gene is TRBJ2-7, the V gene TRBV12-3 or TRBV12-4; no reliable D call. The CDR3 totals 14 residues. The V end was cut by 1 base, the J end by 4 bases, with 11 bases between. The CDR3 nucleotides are TGTGCCAGCAGTTTAGTGGCAGGTGGGTACGAGCAGTACTTC. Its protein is CASSLVAGGYEQYF.

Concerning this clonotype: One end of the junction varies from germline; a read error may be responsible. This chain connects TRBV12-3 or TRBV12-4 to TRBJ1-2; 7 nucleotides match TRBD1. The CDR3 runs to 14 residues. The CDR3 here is CATSLATGNYGYTF. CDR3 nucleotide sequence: TGTGCCACCAGTTTAGCGACAGGGAACTACGGCTACACCTTC.

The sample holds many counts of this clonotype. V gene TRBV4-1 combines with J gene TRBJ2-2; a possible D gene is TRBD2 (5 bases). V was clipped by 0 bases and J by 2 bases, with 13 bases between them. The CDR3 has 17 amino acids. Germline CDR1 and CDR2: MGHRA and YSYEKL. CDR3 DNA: TGCGCCAGCAGCCAAGAGGAAGGGAGACCAAACACCGGGGAGCTGTTTTTT. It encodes CASSQEEGRPNTGELFF.

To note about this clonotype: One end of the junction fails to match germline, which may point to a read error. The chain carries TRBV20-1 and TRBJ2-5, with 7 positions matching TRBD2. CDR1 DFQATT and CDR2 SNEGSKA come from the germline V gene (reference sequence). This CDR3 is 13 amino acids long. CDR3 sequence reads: CSTSTAGVETQYF. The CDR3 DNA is TGCAGTACTAGTACGGCGGGAGTAGAGACCCAGTACTTC.

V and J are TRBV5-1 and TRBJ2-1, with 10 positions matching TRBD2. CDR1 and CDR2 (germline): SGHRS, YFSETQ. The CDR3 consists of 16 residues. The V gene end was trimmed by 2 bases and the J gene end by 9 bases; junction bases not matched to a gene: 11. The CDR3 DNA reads TGCGCCAGCAGCTTATCCGCACTAGCGGGATCTGCTGAGCAGTTCTTC. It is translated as CASSLSALAGSAEQFF.

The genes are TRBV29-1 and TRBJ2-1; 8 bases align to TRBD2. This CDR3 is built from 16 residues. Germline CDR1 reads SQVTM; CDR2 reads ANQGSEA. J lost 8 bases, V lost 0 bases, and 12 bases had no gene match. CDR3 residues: CSVEDRISGGPYEQFF. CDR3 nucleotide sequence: TGCAGCGTTGAAGACAGGATATCGGGAGGGCCCTATGAGCAGTTCTTC.

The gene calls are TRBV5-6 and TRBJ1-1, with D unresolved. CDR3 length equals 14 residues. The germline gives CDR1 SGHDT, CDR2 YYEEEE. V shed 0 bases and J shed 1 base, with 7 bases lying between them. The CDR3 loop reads CASSLEASNTEAFF. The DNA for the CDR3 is TGTGCCAGCAGCTTGGAGGCATCGAACACTGAAGCTTTCTTT. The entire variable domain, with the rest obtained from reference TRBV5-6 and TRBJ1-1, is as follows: DAGVTQSPTHLIKTRGQQVTLRCSPKSGHDTVSWYQQALGQGPQFIFQYYEEEERQRGNFPDRFSGHQFPNYSSELNVNALLLGDSALYLCASSLEASNTEAFFGQGTRLTVV.

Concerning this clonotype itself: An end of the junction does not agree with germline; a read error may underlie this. The CDR3 loop reads CSVWTDNEQLF. CDR3 nucleotides: TGTAGCGTGTGGACTGACAATGAGCAGCTCTTC. The chain has TRBV29-1 and TRBJ2-1, with a tentative D call TRBD2 (5 bases). Germline V gene sequence: CDR1 SQVTM, CDR2 ANQGSEA. This CDR3 contains 11 residues.

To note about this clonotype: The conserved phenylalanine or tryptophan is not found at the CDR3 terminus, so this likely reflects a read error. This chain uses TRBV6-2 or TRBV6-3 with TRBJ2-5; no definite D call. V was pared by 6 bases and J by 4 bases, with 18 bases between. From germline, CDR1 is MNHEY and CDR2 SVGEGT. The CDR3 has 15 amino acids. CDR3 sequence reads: CASRSAQESRETQYS. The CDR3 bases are TGTGCCAGCAGATCGGCGCAGGAGTCGCGAGAGACCCAGTACTCC.